This TCR beta chain was obtained from a study of T cells in Graves' hyperthyroidism and ophthalmopathy. Study results and caveats: The model forecast ophthalmopathy, anticipating it by a median roughly 6.3 months before onset. Among clonotypes expanded in thyroid above 0.001, most were also found in blood. A model built on 13 V-J features separated ophthalmopathy from stable hyperthyroidism.

In this sample, this clonotype turned up a few times. The antigen remains unidentified. Template material for amplifying TCR beta CDR3 regions consisted of RNA transcripts. Carried out on the TCR CDR3, a first-round RT-PCR used the HTBI primer set. TCRdb recomputed calls from the multiplex PCR reads with MiXCR, one row per CDR3 protein. This table has 490,000 or so distinct CDR3 sequences, around 50% appearing once. CDR3 size: 13 residues. The germline V gene encodes CDR1 MGHDK and CDR2 SYGVNS. After removal of 6 bases from V and 6 bases from J, the junction contained 6 bases not matched to a gene. Together with thyroid ultrasound, orbital computed tomography, serum thyroxine and TRAb, clinical symptoms were used for diagnoses.

The V and J genes are TRBV25-1 and TRBJ1-2, with 8 bases lining up with TRBD1. This clonotype originated in an adult woman with Graves' disease, either hyperthyroidism or ophthalmopathy (not recorded which). Source material: peripheral blood or thyroid tissue (not recorded which). In DNA form, the CDR3 reads TGTGCCAGCAGCGTTGGACAGGGCGATGGCTACACCTTC. This translates into CASSVGQGDGYTF.